A selection of T cell receptor beta chains follows, all from one sample in a study of blood T cell repertoires in COVID-19. Method: immunoSEQ multiplex PCR; TCRdb's copy keeps in-frame clones and lacks some. The sample gives over 150,000 clones, approximately 89% of which show up once; 6.2% is in the top ten. Input material: PBMCs or T cells enriched from blood (not recorded which). The receptor set was obtained from a man aged 40-50 years who had recovered from COVID-19. CDR3s include the opening cysteine and the closing phenylalanine or tryptophan. A D gene is named only where the DNA matches it firmly. The size entry is marked missing in some rows and otherwise reads once, few, many or a size class.

clone size	J gene	V gene	D gene	CDR3 protein	CDR3 DNA
many	TRBJ1-3	TRBV5-4	.	CASSLDAGITGNTIYF	TGTGCCAGCAGCTTGGACGCAGGCATTACTGGAAACACCATATATTTT
.	TRBJ2-1	TRBV5-1	TRBD2	CASSLVAGGGYNEQFF	TGCGCCAGCAGCTTGGTGGCGGGGGGTGGTTACAATGAGCAGTTCTTC
.	TRBJ2-1	TRBV27	.	CASSLPGNEQFF	TGTGCCAGCAGCCTCCCGGGCAATGAGCAGTTCTTC
.	TRBJ2-3	TRBV29-1	TRBD1	CSVETGGFVGTQYF	TGCAGCGTTGAGACAGGGGGTTTCGTTGGTACGCAGTATTTT
.	TRBJ2-1	TRBV6-5	.	CASSYWRQSYNEQFF	TGTGCCAGCAGTTACTGGAGGCAGTCCTACAATGAGCAGTTCTTC
.	TRBJ1-2	TRBV11-2	.	CASSLEQGLSGGYTF	TGTGCCAGCAGCTTGGAACAGGGTCTTTCGGGTGGCTACACCTTC
.	TRBJ2-5	TRBV7-9	.	CASSSYQETQYF	TGTGCCAGCAGCTCCTACCAAGAGACCCAGTACTTC
.	TRBJ2-7	TRBV18	TRBD2	CASSPNGASGRELYEQYF	TGTGCCAGCTCACCAAACGGGGCTAGCGGGAGGGAACTATACGAGCAGTACTTC
.	TRBJ2-7	TRBV5-1	.	CASSDPSGAPLYEQYF	TGCGCCAGCAGCGACCCTTCAGGGGCCCCCCTCTACGAGCAGTACTTC
.	TRBJ1-6	TRBV20-1	.	CSASEQGGSPLHF	TGCAGTGCTAGTGAACAGGGAGGGTCACCCCTCCACTTT
.	TRBJ2-1	TRBV30	.	CALLGGAVEQFF	TGTGCCTTACTAGGGGGGGCCGTTGAGCAGTTCTTC
.	TRBJ1-2	TRBV19	.	CASLGEGFSGYTF	TGTGCCAGTTTGGGAGAGGGATTCTCTGGCTACACCTTC
.	TRBJ1-1	TRBV5-1	TRBD1	CASRLQGGGEAFF	TGCGCCAGCAGGCTCCAGGGGGGTGGAGAAGCTTTCTTT
few	TRBJ2-2	TRBV3-1/TRBV3-2	.	CASSQHRGGELFF	TGTGCCAGCAGCCAGCATCGGGGCGGGGAGCTGTTTTTT
.	TRBJ1-5	TRBV28	.	CASSLRTWEIQPQHF	TGTGCCAGCAGTTTGAGAACCTGGGAGATTCAGCCCCAGCATTTT
.	TRBJ2-1	TRBV5-4	.	CASSLGVNEQFF	TGTGCCAGCAGCTTAGGGGTTAATGAGCAGTTCTTC
.	TRBJ1-6	TRBV11-3	.	CASSFGSYSAGHNSPLHF	TGTGCCAGCAGCTTCGGATCCTACTCCGCGGGGCATAATTCACCCCTCCACTTT
.	TRBJ1-3	TRBV5-4	.	CASSREVAGNTIYF	TGTGCCAGCAGCCGGGAGGTAGCTGGAAACACCATATATTTT
.	TRBJ1-3	TRBV6-5	.	CASSSPGGGDGNTIYF	TGTGCCAGCAGTTCCCCCGGAGGGGGGGATGGAAACACCATATATTTT
.	TRBJ2-7	TRBV15	TRBD1	CATSRDGQGVYEQYF	TGTGCCACCAGCAGAGACGGACAGGGGGTGTACGAGCAGTACTTC
.	TRBJ2-1	TRBV10-1	.	CASSEFGQNNEQFF	TGCGCCAGCAGTGAGTTTGGACAGAACAATGAGCAGTTCTTC
.	TRBJ1-2	TRBV7-8	TRBD1	CASSLTQGASGYTF	TGTGCCAGCAGCTTAACTCAGGGGGCAAGTGGCTACACCTTC
.	TRBJ2-7	TRBV7-2	TRBD2	CASSEPSGRTYEQYF	TGTGCCAGCAGCGAACCTAGCGGGAGGACCTACGAGCAGTACTTC
.	TRBJ1-2	TRBV13	.	CASSPIATPGYTF	TGTGCCAGCAGCCCGATCGCTACTCCCGGCTACACCTTC
.	TRBJ2-5	TRBV9	.	CASSVEGVSETQYF	TGTGCCAGCAGCGTAGAGGGAGTATCAGAGACCCAGTACTTC
.	TRBJ1-2	TRBV2	.	CASSGDIYGYTF	TGTGCCAGCAGTGGGGACATCTATGGCTACACCTTC
.	TRBJ2-1	TRBV30	TRBD1	CAWAPRLRDRHNEQFF	TGTGCCTGGGCCCCGAGATTACGGGACAGACACAATGAGCAGTTCTTC
.	TRBJ2-1	TRBV15	TRBD1	CATSRDPVTGVYNEQFF	TGTGCCACCAGCAGAGATCCTGTGACAGGGGTCTACAATGAGCAGTTCTTC
.	TRBJ1-5	TRBV7-9	TRBD1	CASSSGTGLGGHQPQHF	TGTGCCAGCAGCTCCGGGACAGGGCTGGGGGGGCATCAGCCCCAGCATTTT
once	TRBJ1-1	TRBV9	.	CASSVEGYTEAFF	TGTGCCAGCAGCGTGGAGGGTTACACTGAAGCTTTCTTT
once	TRBJ1-3	TRBV30	TRBD1	CACPLTGIGNTIYF	TGTGCCTGTCCCCTGACAGGGATAGGAAACACCATATATTTT
.	TRBJ2-5	TRBV28	TRBD1	CASSSPTGGGKTQYF	TGTGCCAGCAGTTCTCCTACAGGGGGCGGGAAGACCCAGTACTTC
.	TRBJ2-1	TRBV3-1/TRBV3-2	TRBD2	CASSHVAGGLGEQFF	TGTGCCAGCAGCCACGTAGCGGGAGGGTTGGGTGAGCAGTTCTTC
.	TRBJ2-1	TRBV11-2	.	CASSPLSGTYNEQFF	TGTGCCAGCAGCCCACTAAGCGGAACCTACAATGAGCAGTTCTTC
.	TRBJ2-3	TRBV18	.	CASSPGGKQGTDTQYF	TGTGCCAGCTCACCCGGTGGTAAACAGGGAACAGATACGCAGTATTTT
few	TRBJ1-2	TRBV2	.	CASSETSGAIYGYTF	TGTGCCAGCAGTGAAACGTCAGGGGCTATCTATGGCTACACCTTC
.	TRBJ1-1	TRBV20-1	.	CSATGAPEAFF	TGCAGTGCTACCGGAGCACCCGAGGCTTTCTTT
.	TRBJ1-2	TRBV30	.	CAWISAGGSIYGYTF	TGTGCCTGGATTTCGGCGGGGGGTTCGATCTATGGCTACACCTTC
.	TRBJ2-2	TRBV18	TRBD1	CASSPRTGLNTGELFF	TGTGCCAGCTCACCCCGGACAGGCCTCAACACCGGGGAGCTGTTTTTT
.	TRBJ1-2	TRBV10-3	TRBD1	CAISPEQGRGYTF	TGTGCCATCTCCCCTGAACAGGGGCGAGGCTACACCTTC
.	TRBJ1-4	TRBV7-2	TRBD1	CASSLASIRTGKNLDEKLFF	TGTGCCAGCAGCTTAGCCAGTATTAGGACAGGGAAGAACTTGGATGAAAAACTGTTTTTT
.	TRBJ2-7	TRBV2	TRBD1	CASGLGTGGTEQYF	TGTGCCAGCGGTCTCGGGACAGGGGGCACCGAGCAGTACTTC